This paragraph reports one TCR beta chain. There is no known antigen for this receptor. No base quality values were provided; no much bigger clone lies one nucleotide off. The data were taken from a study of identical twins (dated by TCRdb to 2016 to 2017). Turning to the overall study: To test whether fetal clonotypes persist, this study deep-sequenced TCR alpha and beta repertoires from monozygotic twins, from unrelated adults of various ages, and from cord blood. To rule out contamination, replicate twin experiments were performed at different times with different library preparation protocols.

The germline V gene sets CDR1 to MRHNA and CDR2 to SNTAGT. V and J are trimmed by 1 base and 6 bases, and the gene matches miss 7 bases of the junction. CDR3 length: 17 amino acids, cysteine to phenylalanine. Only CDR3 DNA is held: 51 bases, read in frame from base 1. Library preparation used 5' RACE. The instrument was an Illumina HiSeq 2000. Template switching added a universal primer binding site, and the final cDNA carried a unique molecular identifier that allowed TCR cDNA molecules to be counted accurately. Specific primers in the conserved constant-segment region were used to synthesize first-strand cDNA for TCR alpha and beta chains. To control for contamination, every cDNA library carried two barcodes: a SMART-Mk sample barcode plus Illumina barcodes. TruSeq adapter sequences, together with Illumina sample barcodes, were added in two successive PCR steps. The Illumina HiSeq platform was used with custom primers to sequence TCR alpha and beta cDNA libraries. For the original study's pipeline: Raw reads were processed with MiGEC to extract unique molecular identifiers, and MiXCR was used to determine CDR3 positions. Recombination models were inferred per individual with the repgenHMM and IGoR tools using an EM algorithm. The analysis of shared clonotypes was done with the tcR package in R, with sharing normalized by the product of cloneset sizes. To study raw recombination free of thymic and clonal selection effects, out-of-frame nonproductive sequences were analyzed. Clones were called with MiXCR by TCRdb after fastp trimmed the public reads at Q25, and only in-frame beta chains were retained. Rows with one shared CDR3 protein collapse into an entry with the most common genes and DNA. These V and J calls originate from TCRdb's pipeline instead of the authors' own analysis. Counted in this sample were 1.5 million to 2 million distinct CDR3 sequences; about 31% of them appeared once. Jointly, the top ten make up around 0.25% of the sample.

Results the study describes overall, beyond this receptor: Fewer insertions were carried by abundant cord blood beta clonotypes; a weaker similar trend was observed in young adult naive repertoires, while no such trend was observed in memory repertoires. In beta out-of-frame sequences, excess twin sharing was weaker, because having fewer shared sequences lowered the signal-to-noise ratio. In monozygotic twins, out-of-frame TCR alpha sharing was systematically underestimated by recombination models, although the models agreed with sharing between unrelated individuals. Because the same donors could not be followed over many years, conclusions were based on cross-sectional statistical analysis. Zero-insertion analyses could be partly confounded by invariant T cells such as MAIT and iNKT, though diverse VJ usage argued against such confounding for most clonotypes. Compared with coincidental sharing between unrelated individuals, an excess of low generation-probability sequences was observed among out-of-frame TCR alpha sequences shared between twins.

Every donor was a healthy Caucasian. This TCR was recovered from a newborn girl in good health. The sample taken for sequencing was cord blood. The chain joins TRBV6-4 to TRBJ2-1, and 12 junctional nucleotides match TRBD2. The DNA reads TGTGCCAGCAGTGACTACTCCGGACTAGCGGGGCCCAATGAGCAGTTCTTC. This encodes CASSDYSGLAGPNEQFF.